This T cell receptor (beta chain) comes out of a study of cytomegalovirus exposure and HLA in healthy donors. Study findings and constraints: Cytomegalovirus association was assigned to around 150 TCR beta chains.

PCR employed 60 Vbeta and 13 Jbeta primers. Some clones are missing from TCRdb's copy, which holds only in-frame ones; the method was immunoSEQ multiplex PCR. The sample has around 90,000 clones, 82% seen once. Comment on this clone: No antigen is known for it.

The sequencing sample was made of PBMCs. This sequence was found in a man in his forties or fifties in good health and CMV-seronegative.

In DNA, the CDR3 is TGTGCCAGCAGTGGCACAGGGGCCCCCTCTTTCACAGATACGCAGTATTTT. It translates to CASSGTGAPSFTDTQYF. This sequence joins TRBV28 and TRBJ2-3, with 7 positions matching TRBD1. V dropped 5 bases and J dropped 2; count of bases not matched to a gene: 13. The CDR3 is 17 residues long. CDR1 MDHEN and CDR2 SYDVKM come from the germline V gene.